These 10 T cell receptor beta chains originate from one sample sequenced in a study of OX40 agonist ivuxolimab in advanced cancers. Profiled with immunoSEQ multiplex PCR; TCRdb holds only in-frame clones, not every one. Of 40,000 to 60,000 clones detected, approximately 85% appear once; the ten largest clones hold 3% to 4%. Specimen: CD4+ or CD8+ T cells sorted from blood, collected in a trial of the OX40 agonist ivuxolimab. The receptor source for this set is an adult with an advanced solid tumor such as melanoma, head and neck, liver or kidney cancer.

The chain couples TRBV4-2 to TRBJ1-4, with D possibly TRBD1 on 6 matching bases. The germline CDR1 and CDR2 sequences are LGHNA and YNFKEQ. Trimming took 4 bases from V and 1 from J, leaving 19 bases between them. CDR3 length: 18 amino acids. CDR3 residues: CASSPSGGGDGTNEKLFF. For the CDR3, the DNA is TGTGCCAGCAGCCCTAGCGGGGGGGGCGATGGAACTAATGAAAAACTGTTTTTT.

The J gene is TRBJ2-2, the V gene TRBV7-2; the D is unclear. This CDR3 has 18 amino acids. CDR1 and CDR2 (germline): SGHTA, FQGNSA. V lost 0 bases and J 0 bases, leaving 14 bases between the germline ends. CDR3 protein: CASSLAGAAIANTGELFF. The CDR3 nucleotides read TGTGCCAGCAGCTTAGCCGGAGCAGCGATCGCGAACACCGGGGAGCTGTTTTTT. The whole variable domain, remainder taken from reference TRBV7-2 and TRBJ2-2, is GAGVSQSPSNKVTEKGKDVELRCDPISGHTALYWYRQSLGQGLEFLIYFQGNSAPDKSGLPSDRFSAERTGGSVSTLTIQRTQQEDSAVYLCASSLAGAAIANTGELFFGEGSRLTVL.

The V gene is TRBV7-3, the J gene TRBJ2-3; TRBD2 might be the D (6 bases). Trimming left V 2 bases short and J 4 bases short, with 10 bases between. This CDR3 spans 14 amino acids. CDR1 and CDR2 (germline): SGHTA, FQGTGA. The CDR3 DNA is TGTGCCAGCAGCTTAGGCGGGATCTCAGATACGCAGTATTTT. Translation: CASSLGGISDTQYF. Complete variable domain (other parts from reference TRBV7-3 and TRBJ2-3): GAGVSQTPSNKVTEKGKYVELRCDPISGHTALYWYRQSLGQGPEFLIYFQGTGAADDSGLPNDRFFAVRPEGSVSTLKIQRTERGDSAVYLCASSLGGISDTQYFGPGTRLTVL.

The chain joins TRBV7-6 to TRBJ2-6; TRBD1 matches 9 bases. Germline-derived CDR1 and CDR2 are SGHVS and FNYEAQ. The CDR3 length is 18 residues. V lost 4 bases and J lost 0; bases outside the gene matches: 7. CDR3 bases: TGTGCCAGCAGCTCGACGACAGGGGGTAACTCTGGGGCCAACGTCCTGACTTTC. As protein: CASSSTTGGNSGANVLTF.

V usage is TRBV5-8 and J usage is TRBJ1-1; D is unresolved. Germline-derived CDR1 and CDR2 are SGHTS and YDEGEE. The CDR3 contains 13 residues. Between the trimmed V and J ends, which lost 4 bases and 3 bases, there was a span of 10 bases. DNA of the CDR3: TGTGCCAGCAGCACCAGGCAGTACACTGAAGCTTTCTTT. Translation gives CASSTRQYTEAFF.

This clone was counted once. This rearrangement joins TRBV19 to TRBJ1-4; 7 nucleotides agree with TRBD1. Looked up from germline, CDR1 is LNHDA and CDR2 is SQIVND (reference sequence). V was pared by 4 bases and J by 5 bases, with 4 bases of the junction left unmatched. The CDR3 loop spans 14 amino acids. The CDR3, as DNA: TGTGCCAGTAGTAAGGGGACAGAAAATGAAAAACTGTTTTTT. It specifies CASSKGTENEKLFF.

The chain is built from TRBV7-3 and TRBJ2-6, with no clear D. The V and J ends lost 5 bases and 5 bases respectively, with 13 bases between them. The germline CDR1 and CDR2 sequences are SGHTA and FQGTGA. The CDR3 extends over 15 amino acids. CDR3 amino acids: CASSLDANWANVLTF. As DNA, the CDR3 is TGTGCCAGCAGCCTCGACGCTAACTGGGCCAACGTCCTGACTTTC. Filled out from reference TRBV7-3 and TRBJ2-6, the complete variable domain reads GAGVSQTPSNKVTEKGKYVELRCDPISGHTALYWYRQSLGQGPEFLIYFQGTGAADDSGLPNDRFFAVRPEGSVSTLKIQRTERGDSAVYLCASSLDANWANVLTFGAGSRLTVL.

This clone has only one observation. The chain employs TRBV7-9 and TRBJ2-5; 9 bases are a match to TRBD1. V shed 8 bases, J shed 5 bases, and the junction held 9 bases outside the gene matches. In germline, CDR1 is SEHNR, CDR2 FQNEAQ (reference sequence). There are 14 residues in the CDR3. CDR3 sequence reads: CASGDRGLGETQYF. CDR3 DNA: TGTGCCAGCGGCGACAGGGGGTTAGGCGAGACCCAGTACTTC.

V is TRBV4-2 and J is TRBJ1-5, with TRBD1 as a possible D gene (6 bases). CDR1 and CDR2 from the germline V gene are LGHNA and YNFKEQ. Between the trimmed V and J ends, which lost 5 bases and 4 bases, there was a span of 24 bases. CDR3 length: 18 amino acids. The CDR3 protein is CASSSRGDGGQLNQPQHF. Here the CDR3 DNA reads TGTGCCAGCAGCTCACGTGGAGACGGGGGACAATTAAATCAGCCCCAGCATTTT.

The rearrangement uses TRBV9 and TRBJ1-4; the match to TRBD1 covers 11 bases. The length of the CDR3 is 15 residues. Trimming took 3 bases from V and 6 from J; bases not matched to a gene: 4. Germline CDR1 reads SGDLS; CDR2 reads YYNGEE. DNA of the CDR3: TGTGCCAGCAGCGGACCGGGACAGGGGGATGAAAAACTGTTTTTT. It is translated as CASSGPGQGDEKLFF.